The 20 T cell receptor beta chains below all came from one sample that was sequenced in a study of siplizumab effects on memory and regulatory T cells. Libraries were prepared by immunoSEQ multiplex PCR; TCRdb keeps only in-frame clonotypes and omits some of them. The repertoire includes fewer than 85,000 clones, roughly 87% of them detected once, and more than 1.5% sits in the top ten. Input material: Tregs sorted from blood. These TCRs come from a human donor in good health.

The J gene is TRBJ1-5, the V gene TRBV19, with 12 bases fitting TRBD1. J lost 2 bases, V lost 3 bases, and 11 bases had no gene match. The germline V gene encodes CDR1 LNHDA and CDR2 SQIVND (reference sequence). The CDR3 spans 19 residues. The DNA for the CDR3 is TGTGCCAGTAGTATTCCAGGGACAGGGGGCTGGAGAGGCAATCAGCCCCAGCATTTT. Amino acid sequence: CASSIPGTGGWRGNQPQHF. Filled out from reference TRBV19 and TRBJ1-5, the complete variable domain reads DGGITQSPKYLFRKEGQNVTLSCEQNLNHDAMYWYRQDPGQGLRLIYYSQIVNDFQKGDIAEGYSVSREKKESFPLTVTSAQKNPTAFYLCASSIPGTGGWRGNQPQHFGDGTRLSIL.

The genes are TRBV20-1 and TRBJ2-1; possibly TRBD2 for D (6 bases). Germline CDR1 reads DFQATT; CDR2 reads SNEGSKA (reference sequence). The CDR3 consists of 11 residues. V lost 6 bases and J 6 bases, leaving 9 bases between the germline ends. This chain's CDR3 is CSAHGGNEQFF. In DNA form, the CDR3 reads TGCAGTGCGCACGGGGGCAATGAGCAGTTCTTC.

The J gene is TRBJ2-5, the V gene TRBV7-9; D is undetermined. CDR1 is SEHNR and CDR2 is FQNEAQ in the germline V gene (reference sequence). Trimming took 5 bases from V and 4 from J, leaving 8 bases between them. The CDR3 sequence is 12 residues long. This CDR3 is CASSELGETQYF. In DNA, the CDR3 is TGTGCCAGCAGCGAATTGGGAGAGACCCAGTACTTC. The full variable domain, in which reference TRBV7-9 and TRBJ2-5 provide the parts outside the CDR3, is DTGVSQNPRHKITKRGQNVTFRCDPISEHNRLYWYRQTLGQGPEFLTYFQNEAQLEKSRLLSDRFSAERPKGSFSTLEIQRTEQGDSAMYLCASSELGETQYFGPGTRLLVL.

The chain has TRBV6-5 and TRBJ1-5, with D perhaps TRBD1 (5 bases). This CDR3 is built from 14 residues. CDR1 is MNHEY and CDR2 is SVGAGI in the germline V gene. Trimming took off 6 bases at V and 0 bases at J, with 9 bases between the two ends. The CDR3 protein is CASRSGFSNQPQHF. The CDR3, as DNA: TGTGCCAGCAGGTCAGGGTTTAGCAATCAGCCCCAGCATTTT.

The chain recombines TRBV29-1 with TRBJ2-2; D unresolved. This CDR3 comprises 14 residues. V was shortened by 0 bases and J by 6 bases, with 11 bases between the two germline ends. CDR1 and CDR2 (germline): SQVTM, ANQGSEA. As DNA, the CDR3 is TGCAGCGTTGAAGAAGTACAGTCCCCCGGGGAGCTGTTTTTT. It translates to CSVEEVQSPGELFF.

This chain's CDR3 is CASSKGGLREVHEQYF. The CDR3 nucleotides read TGTGCCAGCAGCAAAGGGGGGTTACGGGAGGTGCACGAGCAGTACTTC. V usage is TRBV21-1 and J usage is TRBJ2-7; the table gives TRBD2 as D, unverified against the DNA. TRBV21-1 represents a pseudogene. This CDR3 has 16 residues.

J is TRBJ1-2 and V is TRBV7-9; TRBD1 matches at 8 bases. With 4 bases clipped from V and 7 bases from J, the junction kept 11 bases outside the gene matches. The CDR3 runs to 15 residues. Looked up from germline, CDR1 is SEHNR and CDR2 is FQNEAQ (reference sequence). The CDR3 here is CASSSNPGQAGGYTF. The CDR3 DNA reads as TGTGCCAGCAGCTCTAATCCGGGACAGGCTGGTGGCTACACCTTC.

The rearrangement links TRBV27 to TRBJ2-2; TRBD1 might be the D (7 bases). V was pared by 1 base and J by 4 bases, with 13 bases between. The CDR3 runs to 16 residues. Germline assignment: CDR1 MNHEY and CDR2 SMNVEV (reference sequence). The CDR3 coding sequence is TGTGCCAGCAGTTTATTGGCAGGGGGAGGCACCGGGGAGCTGTTTTTT. Protein: CASSLLAGGGTGELFF.

The chain employs TRBV10-1 and TRBJ2-2; the match to TRBD1 covers 7 bases. Germline values: CDR1 WNHNN, CDR2 SYGVQD (reference sequence). The CDR3 runs 15 residues. Trimming took 3 bases from V and 3 from J; bases not matched to a gene: 4. The CDR3 nucleotides read TGCGCCAGCAGTGATACAGGGGCATACACCGGGGAGCTGTTTTTT. Its translation: CASSDTGAYTGELFF.

V gene TRBV10-3 combines with J gene TRBJ2-7, with 11 bases fitting TRBD2. This CDR3 is built from 13 residues. With V trimmed by 9 bases and J by 6 bases, 7 bases remained unmatched. Germline V gives CDR1 ENHRY, CDR2 SYGVKD. CDR3 region: CAIAGLAALEQYF. The CDR3 DNA sequence: TGTGCCATTGCGGGACTAGCGGCACTCGAGCAGTACTTC.

The J gene is TRBJ1-2, the V gene TRBV30; 8 bases are shared with TRBD1. Germline V gene sequence: CDR1 GTSNPN, CDR2 SVGIG (reference sequence). J gave up 5 bases and V 7 bases, and 9 bases lay outside the gene matches. This CDR3 spans 13 amino acids. This CDR3 is CALSDRAGYGYTF. CDR3 nucleotides: TGTGCCTTATCGGACAGGGCGGGGTATGGCTACACCTTC.

Note on this clone: One end of the junction is discordant with germline, which a read error may explain. This chain connects TRBV10-1 to TRBJ2-7; D might be TRBD1 (6 bases). The length of the CDR3 is 14 residues. CDR1 is WNHNN, CDR2 SYGVQD, per germline (reference sequence). The CDR3 loop reads CASSELGTSSEQYF. Written as DNA, the CDR3 is TGCGCCAGCAGTGAGTTGGGGACATCCTCCGAGCAGTACTTC.

This clone was detected only once. V usage is TRBV28 and J usage is TRBJ1-2; no clear D gene. Trimming took 3 bases from V and 2 from J, leaving 7 bases between them. The CDR3 has 13 amino acids. CDR1 is MDHEN, CDR2 SYDVKM, per germline. The CDR3 sequence: CASSFMNNYGYTF. CDR3 nucleotide sequence: TGTGCCAGCAGTTTCATGAACAACTATGGCTACACCTTC.

The chain uses TRBV2 and TRBJ2-7; D remains unclear. Germline V lookup: CDR1 SNHLY, CDR2 FYNNEI. The CDR3 consists of 10 residues. V lost 3 bases, J lost 4 bases, and 1 base lay in between. CDR3 region: CASSEYEQYF. The CDR3 coding sequence is TGTGCCAGCAGTGAGTACGAGCAGTACTTC.

J is TRBJ2-4 and V is TRBV6-6; D might be TRBD1 (5 bases). Germline lookup yields CDR1 MNHNY and CDR2 SVGAGI (reference sequence). The CDR3 contains 16 residues. V was pared by 6 bases and J by 0 bases, with 15 bases between. The CDR3 loop is CASRPGQVLAKNIQYF. In DNA, the CDR3 is TGTGCCAGCAGACCCGGACAAGTATTAGCCAAAAACATTCAGTACTTC.

This rearrangement joins TRBV30 to TRBJ2-1; TRBD2 aligns across 10 bases. This CDR3 spans 15 amino acids. Trimming took 7 bases from V and 9 from J; bases not matched to a gene: 15. Germline V CDR1 and CDR2: GTSNPN, SVGIG (reference sequence). CDR3 residues: CAFPRASGGRGEQFF. CDR3 coding DNA: TGTGCCTTCCCCCGGGCTAGCGGGGGTCGGGGTGAGCAGTTCTTC.

The chain is built from TRBV15 and TRBJ1-2; D unresolved. CDR3 length: 16 amino acids. The ends were cut back, 0 bases at V and 0 bases at J, with 11 bases in the middle. Germline V gene sequence: CDR1 LNHNV, CDR2 YYDKDF (reference sequence). The CDR3 nucleotides are TGTGCCACCAGCAGAGATTACGGAACTTCTAACTATGGCTACACCTTC. Translated, it gives CATSRDYGTSNYGYTF.

The chain combines TRBV2 with TRBJ1-5; no clear D gene. Germline V gene lookup returns CDR1 SNHLY and CDR2 FYNNEI. Trimming left V 4 bases short and J 2 bases short, with 12 bases between. The CDR3 contains 15 residues. In DNA form, the CDR3 reads TGTGCCAGCAGTGCTGAGGAATCGCGCAATCAGCCCCAGCATTTT. Amino acid sequence: CASSAEESRNQPQHF.

The genes are TRBV6-5 and TRBJ1-2, with D uncertain. Trimming stripped 5 bases from V and 5 bases from J, with 6 bases between. CDR3 length: 11 residues. CDR1 is MNHEY, CDR2 SVGAGI, per germline. The CDR3: CASSLQYGYTF. CDR3 bases: TGTGCCAGCAGTCTCCAATATGGCTACACCTTC.

V and J are TRBV2 and TRBJ2-5, with no clear D. Trimming pared 6 bases from V and 7 bases from J, leaving 15 bases between. The CDR3 has 13 amino acids. CDR1 is SNHLY and CDR2 is FYNNEI in the germline V gene. CDR3 DNA: TGTGCCAGCAGGGATCAGCTTTGGGTGACCCAGTACTTC. It yields the protein CASRDQLWVTQYF.